The 14 T cell receptor beta chains listed next were all sequenced from one sample in a study of blood T cell repertoires in COVID-19. Data came from immunoSEQ multiplex PCR; TCRdb stores just in-frame clones and leaves some out. The repertoire has roughly 380,000 clones, about 89% of them found once; the top ten carry around 1.3%. Sequenced material: PBMCs or T cells enriched from blood (not recorded which). These receptors came from a man aged 25-40 years who had recovered from COVID-19.

V is TRBV15 and J is TRBJ1-5; D might be TRBD1 (5 bases). Between the trimmed V and J ends, which lost 8 bases and 1 base, there was a span of 9 bases. The germline CDR1 and CDR2 sequences are LNHNV and YYDKDF (reference sequence). This CDR3 region has 13 residues. The CDR3 loop is CATAAGSNQPQHF. CDR3 nucleotides: TGTGCCACCGCTGCAGGGAGCAATCAGCCCCAGCATTTT.

The chain combines TRBV3-1 (or the pseudogene TRBV3-2) with TRBJ1-3, with TRBD1 as a possible D gene (5 bases). V was pared by 1 base and J by 0 bases, with 16 bases between. CDR1 is LGHDT, CDR2 YNNKEL, per germline (reference sequence). This CDR3 has 18 amino acids. The CDR3 DNA is TGTGCCAGCAGCCAAGGACAGCCCTACCTTAACTCTGGAAACACCATATATTTT. It translates to CASSQGQPYLNSGNTIYF.

The chain employs TRBV30 and TRBJ1-6; D remains ambiguous. The germline V and J ends were trimmed by 3 bases and 10 bases, with 10 bases remaining between them. The CDR3 loop spans 12 amino acids. From germline, CDR1 is GTSNPN and CDR2 SVGIG (reference sequence). The CDR3 DNA sequence: TGTGCCTGGAGGCCCGGGGAATCACCCCTCCACTTT. This sequence encodes CAWRPGESPLHF.

V is TRBV7-9 and J is TRBJ1-2; no clear D. The germline V gene encodes CDR1 SEHNR and CDR2 FQNEAQ (reference sequence). This CDR3 spans 15 amino acids. The germline V and J ends were trimmed by 2 bases and 7 bases, with 17 bases remaining between them. DNA for the CDR3: TGTGCCAGCAGCTTAAATACACCGGGAGAGAGTGGCTACACCTTC. Protein product: CASSLNTPGESGYTF.

The rearrangement joins TRBV7-9 to TRBJ1-1; a possible D gene is TRBD1 (6 bases). The CDR3 contains 14 residues. CDR1 is SEHNR, CDR2 FQNEAQ, per germline (reference sequence). V gave up 4 bases and J gave up 2 bases, with 11 bases separating them. CDR3 in amino acids: CASSSLGQNTEAFF. In nucleotides, the CDR3 is TGTGCCAGCAGCTCTTTGGGACAAAACACTGAAGCTTTCTTT.

The chain carries TRBV7-2 and TRBJ1-6; D perhaps matches TRBD1 (5 bases). Between the trimmed V and J ends, which lost 1 base and 8 bases, there was a span of 12 bases. This CDR3 has 15 amino acids. Germline CDR1 reads SGHTA; CDR2 reads FQGNSA. The CDR3 nucleotides are TGTGCCAGCAGCTTAGAGGCAGGGCCCTATTCACCCCTCCACTTT. The encoded protein is CASSLEAGPYSPLHF.

J is TRBJ1-3 and V is TRBV4-1, with D tentatively TRBD1 (5 bases). The CDR3 totals 18 residues. Germline CDR1 MGHRA, CDR2 YSYEKL. The germline V and J ends were trimmed by 3 bases and 0 bases, with 18 bases remaining between them. Here the CDR3 DNA reads TGCGCCAGCAGCCAGGAACGAACAGGATTCAGCTCTGGAAACACCATATATTTT. Its translation is CASSQERTGFSSGNTIYF.

This chain uses TRBV18 with TRBJ1-5, with 7 bases that match TRBD1. V lost 5 bases, J lost 5 bases, and 3 bases stayed unmatched. CDR1 is KGHSH, CDR2 LQKENI, per germline. The CDR3 is 13 residues long. This chain's CDR3 is CASSSGQDQPQHF. In DNA form, the CDR3 reads TGTGCCAGCTCATCCGGACAGGATCAGCCCCAGCATTTT.

V gene TRBV5-4 combines with J gene TRBJ2-3, with D maybe TRBD2 (7 bases). Germline V gene sequence: CDR1 SGHNT, CDR2 YYREEE (reference sequence). There are 17 residues in the CDR3. The germline V and J ends were trimmed by 1 base and 2 bases, with 17 bases remaining between them. In DNA, the CDR3 is TGTGCCAGCAGCTTGACGATAGGGGGGGGATACACAGATACGCAGTATTTT. It codes for CASSLTIGGGYTDTQYF. Complete variable domain (other parts from reference TRBV5-4 and TRBJ2-3): ETGVTQSPTHLIKTRGQQVTLRCSSQSGHNTVSWYQQALGQGPQFIFQYYREEENGRGNFPPRFSGLQFPNYSSELNVNALELDDSALYLCASSLTIGGGYTDTQYFGPGTRLTVL.

V and J are TRBV11-2 and TRBJ1-1; tentatively, D is TRBD1 (6 bases). This CDR3 has 15 amino acids. V was pared by 3 bases and J by 1 base, with 12 bases between. Germline-derived CDR1 and CDR2 are SGHAT and FQNNGV. Here the CDR3 DNA reads TGTGCCAGCAGCTTTACCACAGGGAAGAACACTGAAGCTTTCTTT. This codes for CASSFTTGKNTEAFF.

The chain uses TRBV6-5 and TRBJ2-5; D gene unclear. With 5 bases removed from V and 1 base from J, the gap between germline ends came to 8 bases. The length of the CDR3 is 13 residues. Germline-derived CDR1 and CDR2 are MNHEY and SVGAGI. CDR3 region: CASSIEIQETQYF. The DNA of the CDR3 is TGTGCCAGCAGTATAGAAATCCAAGAGACCCAGTACTTC.

The rearrangement joins TRBV4-1 to TRBJ1-2; D is possibly TRBD1 (5 bases). V was pared by 0 bases and J by 4 bases, with 15 bases between. Germline values: CDR1 MGHRA, CDR2 YSYEKL. The CDR3 covers 16 residues. The CDR3 DNA sequence: TGCGCCAGCAGCCAAGACGCTCAGGGCTCGAGCTATGGCTACACCTTC. Protein product: CASSQDAQGSSYGYTF.

This chain uses TRBV29-1 with TRBJ2-3; D possibly corresponds to TRBD2 (6 bases). Germline CDR1 is SQVTM and CDR2 is ANQGSEA. The V gene lost 8 bases and the J gene lost 1 base, with 13 bases spanning the gap. This CDR3 is built from 13 residues. CDR3 DNA: TGCAGCCCCCGGAGGGTGGGCACAGATACGCAGTATTTT. Protein product: CSPRRVGTDTQYF.

The DNA for the CDR3 is TGTGCCAGTAGTCCCGGGATTGCAAGGCCCCAGCATTTT. Translation gives CASSPGIARPQHF. The rearrangement uses TRBV19 and TRBJ1-5; D uncertain. Trimming shortened V by 5 bases and J by 9 bases, and 14 bases separated the two germline ends. The CDR3 covers 13 residues. CDR1 and CDR2 from the germline V gene are LNHDA and SQIVND (reference sequence).